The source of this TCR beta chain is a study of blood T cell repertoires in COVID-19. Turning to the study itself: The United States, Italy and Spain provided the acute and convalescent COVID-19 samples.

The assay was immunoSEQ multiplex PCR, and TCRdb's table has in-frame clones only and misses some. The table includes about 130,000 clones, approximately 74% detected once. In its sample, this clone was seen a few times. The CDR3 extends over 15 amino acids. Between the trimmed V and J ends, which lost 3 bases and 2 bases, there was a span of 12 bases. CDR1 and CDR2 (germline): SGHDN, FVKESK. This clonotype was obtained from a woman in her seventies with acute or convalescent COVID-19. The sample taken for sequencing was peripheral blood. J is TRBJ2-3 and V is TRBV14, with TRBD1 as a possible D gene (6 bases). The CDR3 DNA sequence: TGTGCCAGCAGCCATTGGACAGCTTACACAGATACGCAGTATTTT. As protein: CASSHWTAYTDTQYF.